These 30 T cell receptor beta chains were all obtained from the same sample, sequenced in a study of T cell clones after liver transplantation (dated by TCRdb to between 2017 and 2020). Receptors were amplified or captured by the immunoSEQ multiplex PCR assay. The immuneACCESS repertoire file appears here via TCRdb, limited to in-frame rearrangements. These files lack a portion of the clones; in checked studies, under half of the deficit traces to unresolved V genes, and the cause of the others is not known. For this sample the table gives tens of thousands of clones, of which 80% to 90% were detected only once. Of the sample, 2.1% falls within the top ten clones. Sequencing used CD4+ T cells from blood, obtained less than 50 months after liver transplant. These receptors all stem from a human patient who received a liver transplant. Because of the transplant, the T cells may be the graft donor's rather than the patient's own.

The rearrangement joins TRBV7-3 to TRBJ2-3, with a tentative D call TRBD2 (5 bases). V lost 3 bases and J lost 1, with 11 bases in between. The CDR3 length is 15 residues. Germline CDR1 SGHTA, CDR2 FQGTGA. The CDR3 coding sequence is TGTGCCAGCAGCTTTCAAGCGGCGGGCACAGATACGCAGTATTTT. Translated, it gives CASSFQAAGTDTQYF.

The chain recombines TRBV5-4 with TRBJ2-1; 14 bases are a match to TRBD2. The V gene's germline CDR1 is SGHNT and CDR2 YYREEE (reference sequence). The CDR3 covers 15 residues. J gave up 5 bases and V 7 bases, and 5 bases lay outside the gene matches. Here the CDR3 reads CASGLAGGRNNEQFF. The CDR3 nucleotides are TGTGCCAGCGGACTAGCGGGAGGAAGGAACAATGAGCAGTTCTTC.

The chain recombines TRBV7-3 with TRBJ2-2; D is possibly TRBD1 or TRBD2 (5 bases each). The V and J ends lost 3 bases and 0 bases respectively, with 8 bases between them. Per germline, CDR1 SGHTA and CDR2 FQGTGA. The CDR3 has 15 residues. CDR3 nucleotide sequence: TGTGCCAGCAGCTTGGGACCGTCGAACACCGGGGAGCTGTTTTTT. Translated, it gives CASSLGPSNTGELFF.

The chain recombines TRBV10-2 with TRBJ2-1; D tentatively reads TRBD1 or TRBD2 (5 bases each). In germline, CDR1 is WSHSY, CDR2 SAAADI. V dropped 4 bases and J dropped 5 bases, with 12 bases sitting between them. CDR3 length: 14 residues. For the CDR3, the DNA is TGCGCCAGCAGTGCCGGGGACGGGCACAATGAGCAGTTCTTC. Its protein product is CASSAGDGHNEQFF.

This chain links TRBV28 with TRBJ2-3; 8 bases are a match to TRBD1. CDR3 length equals 16 residues. Germline assignment: CDR1 MDHEN and CDR2 SYDVKM. Unmatched junction bases numbered 14, after V lost 6 bases and J lost 6 bases. CDR3 DNA: TGTGCCAGCAGCGGAGACAGGGGAATCGCTCTGGATACGCAGTATTTT. Amino acid sequence: CASSGDRGIALDTQYF.

The rearrangement joins TRBV27 to TRBJ2-3; no definite D call. V was pared by 6 bases and J by 5 bases, with 12 bases between. This CDR3 region has 13 residues. CDR1 and CDR2 (germline): MNHEY, SMNVEV (reference sequence). CDR3 sequence (DNA): TGTGCCAGCAGCGCCAGAGGCGTAGATACGCAGTATTTT. It specifies CASSARGVDTQYF.

This chain joins TRBV7-9 and TRBJ2-7; TRBD1 might be the D (5 bases). Germline CDR1 reads SEHNR; CDR2 reads FQNEAQ (reference sequence). The CDR3 loop spans 15 amino acids. Trimming removed 0 bases from V and 1 base from J, with 10 bases in between. The CDR3 reads CASSLAGDFSYEQYF. CDR3 nucleotide sequence: TGTGCCAGCAGCTTAGCAGGGGATTTTTCCTACGAGCAGTACTTC.

The rearrangement links TRBV4-3 to TRBJ1-2; no clear D gene. Germline CDR1 and CDR2: LGHNA and YSLEER. With 3 bases removed from V and 7 bases from J, the gap between germline ends came to 15 bases. The CDR3 runs 14 residues. Here the CDR3 reads CASSQYNKGGGYTF. The CDR3 bases are TGCGCCAGCAGCCAGTACAACAAGGGTGGTGGCTACACCTTC.

The rearrangement uses TRBV7-2 and TRBJ2-5; 11 bases line up with TRBD1. Trimming cost V 5 bases and J 5 bases; bases outside gene matches: 7. Germline V lookup: CDR1 SGHTA, CDR2 FQGNSA. The CDR3 extends over 15 amino acids. The CDR3 loop reads CASSIGTGGGETQYF. CDR3 DNA: TGTGCCAGCAGCATCGGGACAGGGGGAGGCGAGACCCAGTACTTC.

The rearrangement links TRBV4-3 to TRBJ2-3; tentative D call: TRBD2 (6 bases). Trimming stripped 4 bases from V and 6 bases from J, with 14 bases between. This CDR3 spans 14 amino acids. The V gene's germline CDR1 is LGHNA and CDR2 YSLEER. The CDR3 sequence is CASSLRGLSDTQYF. CDR3 DNA sequence: TGCGCCAGCAGCCTAAGAGGACTATCCGATACGCAGTATTTT.

The table lists this clone with a few counts. CDR3 DNA sequence: TGTGCCAGCAGCGTAGCTACTAGTAATGAGCAGTTCTTC. It translates to CASSVATSNEQFF. The V gene is TRBV9, the J gene TRBJ2-1; D might be TRBD2 (5 bases). Trimming left V 0 bases short and J 7 bases short, with 8 bases between. Germline CDR1 reads SGDLS; CDR2 reads YYNGEE. CDR3 length equals 13 residues.

The rearrangement uses TRBV25-1 and TRBJ2-4; TRBD2 might be the D (5 bases). This CDR3 is built from 14 residues. V was cut by 3 bases and J by 8 bases, with 14 bases left in between. Per the germline V gene, CDR1 is MGHDK and CDR2 is SYGVNS. This CDR3 reads CASSDRLPGDIQYF. CDR3 DNA sequence: TGTGCCAGCAGTGACCGGCTTCCCGGGGACATTCAGTACTTC.

This chain connects TRBV15 to TRBJ1-5; D uncertain. The CDR3 loop spans 12 amino acids. The germline CDR1 and CDR2 sequences are LNHNV and YYDKDF (reference sequence). Trimming took 1 base from V and 7 from J, leaving 5 bases between them. The chain's CDR3 is CATSRASQPQHF. DNA of the CDR3: TGTGCCACCAGCAGAGCATCCCAGCCCCAGCATTTT.

This chain uses TRBV11-2 with TRBJ2-7; 8 positions match TRBD2. Germline V gene sequence: CDR1 SGHAT, CDR2 FQNNGV. Losses at the gene ends were 2 bases for V and 5 bases for J; bases not matched to a gene: 8. This CDR3 region has 15 residues. The CDR3 region is CASSLNAAGEDEQYF. For the CDR3, the DNA is TGTGCCAGCAGCTTAAACGCAGCGGGAGAGGACGAGCAGTACTTC.

This clone was observed a single time. The V gene is TRBV27, the J gene TRBJ2-7; TRBD2 is a possible D gene (5 bases). V was shortened by 6 bases and J by 2 bases, with 17 bases between the two germline ends. The CDR3 sequence is 15 residues long. The germline V gene has CDR1 MNHEY and CDR2 SMNVEV (reference sequence). CDR3 protein: CASSSAPGKTYEQYF. CDR3 in DNA: TGTGCCAGCAGCTCTGCGCCCGGGAAAACCTACGAGCAGTACTTC.

The rearrangement joins TRBV2 to TRBJ2-6; D gene unclear. The CDR3 loop spans 12 amino acids. Germline-derived CDR1 and CDR2 are SNHLY and FYNNEI. V was pared by 6 bases and J by 9 bases, with 9 bases between. The chain's CDR3 is CASSLWVNVLTF. CDR3 coding DNA: TGTGCCAGCAGCCTTTGGGTCAACGTCCTGACTTTC.

The V call is TRBV6-1, the J call TRBJ2-3; no reliable D call. CDR3 length: 15 amino acids. V was clipped by 2 bases and J by 0 bases, with 9 bases between them. Germline CDR1 and CDR2: MNHNS and SASEGT. The CDR3: CASSESAASTDTQYF. DNA of the CDR3: TGTGCCAGCAGTGAATCGGCAGCTAGCACAGATACGCAGTATTTT.

The chain joins TRBV5-1 to TRBJ2-7; 7 bases map to TRBD2. Germline V CDR1 and CDR2: SGHRS, YFSETQ. The CDR3 sequence is 15 residues long. With V trimmed by 3 bases and J by 9 bases, 15 bases remained unmatched. In DNA, the CDR3 is TGCGCCAGCAGCTCCGATTTAGCGGGCGGGCTCGGGCAGTACTTC. It yields the protein CASSSDLAGGLGQYF.

The chain uses TRBV4-1 and TRBJ2-1; 8 nucleotides align to TRBD2. The CDR3 extends over 16 amino acids. V was clipped by 1 base and J by 3 bases; unmatched bases: 5. CDR1 and CDR2 from the germline V gene are MGHRA and YSYEKL. Here the CDR3 DNA reads TGCGCCAGCAGCCAAGGGAGCGGGAGAATCTACAATGAGCAGTTCTTC. Its protein product is CASSQGSGRIYNEQFF.

Only one count was recorded for this clone. The chain joins TRBV28 to TRBJ1-1; TRBD1 is a possible D gene (5 bases). The CDR3 spans 12 residues. Trimming shortened V by 7 bases and J by 12 bases, and 18 bases separated the two germline ends. The germline CDR1 and CDR2 sequences are MDHEN and SYDVKM. CDR3 DNA sequence: TGTGCCAGCATTGGGACCGATGATAGAACTTTCTTT. Its translation is CASIGTDDRTFF.

This clone was seen only once. The chain combines TRBV5-6 with TRBJ2-7; perhaps D is TRBD1 or TRBD2 (5 bases each). CDR1 and CDR2 (germline): SGHDT, YYEEEE. The ends were cut back, 4 bases at V and 6 bases at J, with 14 bases in the middle. The length of the CDR3 is 13 residues. The CDR3 spells CASSDRGPGEQYF. The CDR3 region has the DNA TGTGCCAGCAGCGACCGGGGACCTGGCGAGCAGTACTTC.

The V call is TRBV21-1, the J call TRBJ1-5; the table's D call TRBD1 went unverified against the DNA. TRBV21-1 is termed a pseudogene. CDR3 size: 16 residues. CDR3 amino acids: CASSRRTDRADQPQHF. The CDR3 coding sequence is TGTGCCAGCAGCAGACGGACTGACAGGGCTGATCAGCCCCAGCATTTT.

This rearrangement joins TRBV7-6 to TRBJ1-3, with no clear D. Germline CDR1 SGHVS, CDR2 FNYEAQ. With 3 bases removed from V and 0 bases from J, the gap between germline ends came to 15 bases. This CDR3 region has 17 residues. CDR3 DNA: TGTGCCAGCAGCTTTGAGGGTTCCTTATCCTCTGGAAACACCATATATTTT. Translation gives CASSFEGSLSSGNTIYF.

This sequence joins TRBV7-6 and TRBJ2-1; D not resolved. The CDR3 has 13 amino acids. Trimming removed 5 bases from V and 3 bases from J, with 8 bases in between. Germline loops: CDR1 SGHVS, CDR2 FNYEAQ. CDR3 DNA: TGTGCCAGCAGCCAAAGTTACTACAATGAGCAGTTCTTC. Translation: CASSQSYYNEQFF.

This rearrangement joins TRBV11-1 to TRBJ1-6; 10 nucleotides line up with TRBD1. Unmatched junction bases numbered 18, after V lost 5 bases and J lost 8 bases. CDR3 length equals 19 residues. Germline values: CDR1 SGHAT, CDR2 FQDESV (reference sequence). CDR3 region: CASSSPRVLNGQGDSPLHF. The CDR3 DNA reads as TGTGCCAGCAGCAGCCCTCGGGTCCTTAATGGACAGGGGGATTCACCCCTCCACTTT.

The chain carries TRBV19 and TRBJ2-5; 9 bases align to TRBD2. From germline, CDR1 is LNHDA and CDR2 SQIVND (reference sequence). This CDR3 region has 14 residues. With V trimmed by 5 bases and J by 1 base, 2 bases remained unmatched. The CDR3 sequence is CASSVGLAQETQYF. CDR3 in DNA: TGTGCCAGTAGTGTGGGACTAGCCCAAGAGACCCAGTACTTC.

The gene calls are TRBV6-6 and TRBJ1-2; TRBD1 aligns across 7 bases. The trim removed 7 bases at V and 4 bases at J, leaving 12 bases unmatched. Germline CDR1 is MNHNY and CDR2 is SVGAGI (reference sequence). The CDR3 has 15 residues. The CDR3 DNA is TGTGCCAGCATTCCTCAGGGGGGGGTAGGCTATGGCTACACCTTC. This translates into CASIPQGGVGYGYTF.

V gene TRBV6-6 combines with J gene TRBJ2-3; 12 nucleotides agree with TRBD2. Trimming took 4 bases from V and 4 from J; bases not matched to a gene: 3. The CDR3 has 15 residues. Germline CDR1 reads MNHNY; CDR2 reads SVGAGI (reference sequence). CDR3 coding DNA: TGTGCCAGCAGTTCTACTAGCGGGGGGTCAGATACGCAGTATTTT. Encoded protein: CASSSTSGGSDTQYF.

This rearrangement joins TRBV27 to TRBJ2-7, with 10 bases that match TRBD1. Germline CDR1 MNHEY, CDR2 SMNVEV (reference sequence). The CDR3 has 15 residues. V lost 6 bases to trimming and J lost 3 bases; unmatched junction nucleotides: 8. CDR3 sequence: CASRQRDRGSYEQYF. CDR3 in DNA: TGTGCCAGCAGGCAGCGGGACAGGGGAAGCTACGAGCAGTACTTC.

The chain has TRBV9 and TRBJ2-1; no firm D call. The CDR3 has 12 residues. V lost 0 bases, J lost 10 bases, and 8 bases lay in between. Germline V gene lookup returns CDR1 SGDLS and CDR2 YYNGEE. The CDR3 DNA reads TGTGCCAGCAGCGTAGTCAACGGCGAGCAGTTCTTC. Translating gives CASSVVNGEQFF.